The 17 T cell receptor beta chains below were found in one sample sequenced in a study of cytomegalovirus exposure and HLA in healthy donors. In the PCR, 60 Vbeta and 13 Jbeta primers were used. Libraries were prepared by immunoSEQ multiplex PCR; TCRdb keeps only in-frame clonotypes and omits some of them. This sample has about 160,000 clones, with roughly 70% found just once. Specimen: PBMCs. All receptors come from a woman between 45 and 60 years old in good health and CMV-seropositive.

The rearrangement uses TRBV7-6 and TRBJ2-1, with a possible D match to TRBD1 (6 bases). V was shortened by 2 bases and J by 4 bases, with 9 bases between the two germline ends. The CDR3 runs 14 residues. The germline gives CDR1 SGHVS, CDR2 FNYEAQ. The CDR3 here is CASSLRGQYNEQFF. CDR3 sequence (DNA): TGTGCCAGCAGCTTAAGAGGACAGTACAATGAGCAGTTCTTC.

V gene TRBV5-1 combines with J gene TRBJ1-5; TRBD1 matches 7 bases. V was pared by 0 bases and J by 3 bases, with 6 bases of the junction left unmatched. The CDR3 loop spans 16 amino acids. The germline V gene encodes CDR1 SGHRS and CDR2 YFSETQ. CDR3 in DNA: TGCGCCAGCAGCTTGGACGGGACAGAATACAATCAGCCCCAGCATTTT. It translates to CASSLDGTEYNQPQHF.

This clone appeared once. The CDR3 nucleotides are TGTGCCAGCAGCAAAGGATTGACAGGGGGAAAGACCCAGTACTTC. Translated: CASSKGLTGGKTQYF. The gene calls are TRBV21-1 and TRBJ2-5; the listed D gene, TRBD1, was not tested against the DNA. TRBV21-1 is a known pseudogene. The length of the CDR3 is 15 residues.

The chain combines TRBV5-8 with TRBJ2-3; maybe TRBD2 (6 bases). Trimming removed 6 bases from V and 2 bases from J, with 16 bases in between. The CDR3 extends over 15 amino acids. Germline V CDR1 and CDR2: SGHTS, YDEGEE. As DNA, the CDR3 is TGTGCCAGCATGATCGGGAGACAGTACACAGATACGCAGTATTTT. Protein: CASMIGRQYTDTQYF.

The genes are TRBV2 and TRBJ1-2, with 7 nucleotides matching TRBD1. There are 13 residues in the CDR3. The J segment lost 10 bases and the V segment lost 6 bases, leaving 11 bases of the junction unmatched. CDR1 SNHLY and CDR2 FYNNEI come from the germline V gene. The chain's CDR3 is CASSENRDSDYTF. As DNA, the CDR3 is TGTGCCAGCAGCGAGAATAGGGACAGTGACTACACCTTC.

This clone was observed a few times. The chain has TRBV7-3 and TRBJ2-1; D uncertain. V gave up 2 bases and J gave up 6 bases, with 8 bases separating them. The germline V gene encodes CDR1 SGHTA and CDR2 FQGTGA. The CDR3 extends over 13 amino acids. In DNA, the CDR3 is TGTGCCAGCAGCTTAGGGCCGGTCAATGAGCAGTTCTTC. It encodes CASSLGPVNEQFF.

This clone occurred once. The same CDR3 also results from other DNA sequences found in this sample. The J gene is TRBJ2-7, the V gene TRBV2; 8 bases map to TRBD1. The CDR3 has 14 residues. Germline values: CDR1 SNHLY, CDR2 FYNNEI. J was trimmed by 3 bases and V by 1 base; bases with no gene match: 2. CDR3 in amino acids: CASSEGGQGYEQYF. In DNA, the CDR3 is TGTGCCAGCAGTGAAGGAGGACAGGGCTACGAGCAGTACTTC.

The V and J genes are TRBV9 and TRBJ1-5; TRBD1 is a possible D gene (6 bases). Trimming removed 4 bases at V and 4 bases at J, with 12 bases between. There are 14 residues in the CDR3. Germline assignment: CDR1 SGDLS and CDR2 YYNGEE. The CDR3: CASSRDRSNQPQHF. The CDR3 nucleotides read TGTGCCAGCAGCCGCGACAGGTCAAATCAGCCCCAGCATTTT.

The chain has TRBV6-5 and TRBJ1-2; 7 bases agree with TRBD1. The germline V gene has CDR1 MNHEY and CDR2 SVGAGI. Losses at the gene ends were 5 bases for V and 1 base for J; bases not matched to a gene: 7. CDR3 length equals 15 residues. The CDR3 is CASSRQGWYNYGYTF. CDR3 nucleotides: TGTGCCAGCAGTCGACAGGGTTGGTATAACTATGGCTACACCTTC.

V and J are TRBV15 and TRBJ2-3; maybe TRBD2 (5 bases). The CDR3 consists of 17 residues. Germline V lookup: CDR1 LNHNV, CDR2 YYDKDF (reference sequence). V was cut by 0 bases and J by 4 bases, with 17 bases left in between. CDR3 residues: CATSRETSRRVPDTQYF. In DNA, the CDR3 is TGTGCCACCAGCAGAGAAACTTCTAGGCGGGTCCCAGATACGCAGTATTTT.

The chain employs TRBV7-8 and TRBJ2-3; D is perhaps TRBD1 (5 bases). The ends were cut back, 1 base at V and 2 bases at J, with 7 bases in the middle. The CDR3 runs to 14 residues. The V gene's germline CDR1 is SGHVS and CDR2 FQNEAQ. The CDR3 DNA sequence: TGTGCCAGCAGCTTAGAGACAGCCACAGATACGCAGTATTTT. It specifies CASSLETATDTQYF.

This chain joins TRBV19 and TRBJ1-6; 9 bases align to TRBD1. The CDR3 spans 15 residues. With V trimmed by 3 bases and J by 8 bases, 5 bases remained unmatched. CDR1 is LNHDA, CDR2 SQIVND, per germline (reference sequence). CDR3 sequence (DNA): TGTGCCAGTAGTATCACAGGGGGCTTTGATTCACCCCTCCACTTT. Amino acid sequence: CASSITGGFDSPLHF.

V usage is TRBV5-1 and J usage is TRBJ2-5; 14 bases are a match to TRBD2. This CDR3 has 16 amino acids. Per germline, CDR1 SGHRS and CDR2 YFSETQ. The V segment lost 4 bases and the J segment 5 bases; nucleotides outside the gene matches: 7. CDR3 nucleotide sequence: TGCGCCAGCAGCAGGGGACTAGCGGGGGCGTTGGAGACCCAGTACTTC. This sequence encodes CASSRGLAGALETQYF.

V and J are TRBV10-3 and TRBJ1-2; maybe TRBD1 (6 bases). The germline V gene has CDR1 ENHRY and CDR2 SYGVKD. The CDR3 contains 12 residues. With 5 bases removed from V and 5 bases from J, the gap between germline ends came to 9 bases. Written as DNA, the CDR3 is TGTGCCATCAGTTCCGGACAGTATGGCTACACCTTC. It translates to CAISSGQYGYTF.

This clone was picked up one time. The rearrangement uses TRBV5-1 and TRBJ2-5; D is possibly TRBD2 (6 bases). V was clipped by 4 bases and J by 0 bases, with 7 bases between them. The CDR3 is 13 amino acids. Per the germline V gene, CDR1 is SGHRS and CDR2 is YFSETQ. The CDR3 reads CASSRDYQETQYF. The CDR3 DNA sequence: TGCGCCAGCAGCCGGGACTACCAAGAGACCCAGTACTTC.

The rearrangement uses TRBV7-9 and TRBJ1-2, with a weak D call TRBD1 (5 bases). The CDR3 covers 15 residues. Germline V lookup: CDR1 SEHNR, CDR2 FQNEAQ (reference sequence). V lost 5 bases to trimming and J lost 4 bases, with 17 bases between them. The CDR3 region has the DNA TGTGCCAGCAGCCCAGCTGGGGCGAAGGGCTATGGCTACACCTTC. This encodes CASSPAGAKGYGYTF.

The chain is built from TRBV6-1 and TRBJ2-7; unclear D gene. The germline CDR1 and CDR2 sequences are MNHNS and SASEGT. The CDR3 covers 14 residues. Trimming took off 5 bases at V and 0 bases at J, with 11 bases between the two ends. DNA for the CDR3: TGTGCCAGCAGTCCTACGCATAACTCCTACGAGCAGTACTTC. This codes for CASSPTHNSYEQYF.